This T cell receptor beta chain comes out of a study of vaccination and CD4 T cells after COVID-19. Study overall: Median draw time for post-COVID samples was 101 days post-diagnosis (range 35 to 161).

This clonotype was counted a few times. The antigen is undetermined. An Oncomine TCR Beta short-read assay was used to sequence the DNA from cultured CD4+ T cells. MiXCR, run by TCRdb on the PCR reads, gives a single entry per CDR3 protein. The table has about 15,000 distinct CDR3 sequences, 52% seen once. Noted treatment: roughly 10-day PBMC culture with coronavirus spike peptide pools or control peptides (ViraFEST assay). Peptide-pool expansion of antigen-specific T cells preceded TCR sequencing in ViraFEST. V was pared by 2 bases and J by 3 bases, with 16 bases between. This CDR3 spans 16 amino acids. CDR1 is MNHNS and CDR2 is SASEGT in the germline V gene.

The chain employs TRBV6-1 and TRBJ1-1, with D possibly being TRBD1 (5 bases). The source material was CD4+ T cells from blood, cultured in vitro. This TCR derives from a human donor who had recovered from COVID-19. CDR3 sequence reads: CASSELPGRVDTEAFF. The DNA of the CDR3 is TGTGCCAGCAGTGAACTCCCGGGCAGGGTTGACACTGAAGCTTTCTTT.